These T cell receptor beta chains were read from a single sample in a study of shared clonotypes between healthy human individuals. Here immunoSEQ multiplex PCR was the method, and the copy in TCRdb shows in-frame clones only, minus some. The sample holds about 1.5 million clones, around 95% seen once. The sample was naive CD4+ T cells sorted from blood. These receptor sequences come from a man aged 25 to 45 in good health. Each CDR3 is given with its conserved first and last residue. The D gene is left open where the match is weak. Size values are once, few and many counts, or a class for expanded clones, and some rows have none.

TRBV4-3	TRBJ1-1	-	-	CASSIRGGTEAFF	TGCGCCAGCAGCATCCGGGGGGGCACTGAAGCTTTCTTT
TRBV6-1	TRBJ2-2	once	TRBD2	CASSEAVSGSANTGELFF	TGTGCCAGCAGTGAAGCGGTTAGCGGGAGCGCGAACACCGGGGAGCTGTTTTTT
TRBV2	TRBJ1-5	once	-	CASSEFIGGKGNQPQHF	TGTGCCAGCAGTGAATTCATAGGGGGAAAGGGCAATCAGCCCCAGCATTTT
TRBV7-2	TRBJ2-2	-	-	CASSLFGGELFF	TGTGCCAGCAGCCTATTCGGCGGGGAGCTGTTTTTT
TRBV7-9	TRBJ1-5	-	-	CASSPYVRVYSNQPQHF	TGTGCCAGCAGCCCCTATGTGCGTGTCTATAGCAATCAGCCCCAGCATTTT
TRBV2	TRBJ2-5	-	TRBD2	CASSEALGTSGRAEETQYF	TGTGCCAGCAGTGAAGCGCTTGGGACTAGCGGGAGGGCCGAAGAGACCCAGTACTTC
TRBV5-1	TRBJ2-7	-	TRBD1	CASSATGTAPYEQYF	TGCGCCAGCAGCGCAACCGGGACAGCCCCCTACGAGCAGTACTTC
TRBV7-4	TRBJ1-2	-	-	CASSGSQARKTYGYTF	TGTGCCAGCAGCGGGTCTCAAGCTCGAAAGACCTATGGCTACACCTTC
TRBV27	TRBJ1-2	-	-	CASSSTARGRSNYGYTF	TGTGCCAGCAGTTCTACCGCCCGGGGGCGCAGTAACTATGGCTACACCTTC
TRBV7-9	TRBJ2-5	few	-	CASSLGVGEQETQYF	TGTGCCAGCAGCTTAGGGGTGGGGGAACAAGAGACCCAGTACTTC
TRBV28	TRBJ1-5	-	-	CASREGIGNQPQHF	TGTGCCAGCAGAGAGGGGATAGGCAATCAGCCCCAGCATTTT
TRBV11-2	TRBJ2-2	-	-	CASSLGGATGELFF	TGTGCCAGCAGCTTAGGGGGGGCCACCGGGGAGCTGTTTTTT
TRBV5-4	TRBJ2-5	-	TRBD2	CASSLGSGARAAETQYF	TGTGCCAGCAGCTTAGGTAGCGGGGCCAGGGCGGCGGAGACCCAGTACTTC
TRBV19	TRBJ2-1	-	-	CASSPGGAGSNEQFF	TGTGCCAGTAGCCCTGGGGGAGCAGGGTCCAATGAGCAGTTCTTC
TRBV5-4	TRBJ2-7	-	TRBD1	CASSFRDRDLDEQYF	TGTGCCAGCAGCTTTAGGGACAGGGACCTGGACGAGCAGTACTTC
TRBV5-1	TRBJ2-2	-	TRBD2	CASRGLAGVGNTGELFF	TGCGCCAGCAGGGGGCTAGCGGGAGTCGGGAACACCGGGGAGCTGTTTTTT
TRBV7-9	TRBJ1-5	-	-	CASSLALDSYSNQPQHF	TGTGCCAGCAGCTTAGCTCTGGACAGCTATAGCAATCAGCCCCAGCATTTT
TRBV5-1	TRBJ2-2	-	-	CASSSGLHGDTGELFF	TGCGCCAGCAGCTCAGGACTGCACGGGGACACCGGGGAGCTGTTTTTT
TRBV7-2	TRBJ1-1	-	TRBD1	CASSLQGAFEAFF	TGTGCCAGCAGCTTACAGGGGGCGTTTGAAGCTTTCTTT
TRBV29-1	TRBJ2-7	once	-	CSVVLILGQGNGEQYF	TGCAGCGTTGTTCTTATATTGGGGCAGGGCAACGGGGAGCAGTACTTC
TRBV20-1	TRBJ2-5	-	-	CSASSGETQYF	TGCAGTGCTAGCTCGGGGGAGACCCAGTACTTC
TRBV28	TRBJ2-7	few	-	CASSLYEQYF	TGTGCCAGCAGTTTGTACGAGCAGTACTTC
TRBV18	TRBJ2-7	-	TRBD2	CASSLLELAGEGGQYF	TGTGCCAGCTCACTGCTAGAGCTAGCGGGAGAAGGAGGGCAGTACTTC
TRBV4-3	TRBJ2-5	-	TRBD1	CASSLNPTGVETQYF	TGCGCCAGCAGCCTGAACCCCACAGGGGTCGAGACCCAGTACTTC
TRBV28	TRBJ2-7	-	TRBD2	CASSLGTSAYEQYF	TGTGCCAGCAGTTTGGGGACTAGCGCTTACGAGCAGTACTTC
TRBV6-6	TRBJ1-1	once	TRBD1	CASSYHPTGWNTEAFF	TGTGCCAGCAGTTATCACCCGACAGGGTGGAACACTGAAGCTTTCTTT
TRBV7-9	TRBJ2-1	-	-	CASTQGSGGEQFF	TGTGCCAGCACCCAAGGATCGGGGGGCGAGCAGTTCTTC
TRBV7-2	TRBJ2-7	-	TRBD1	CASSSLGTAYEQYF	TGTGCCAGCAGCTCTCTCGGGACAGCCTACGAGCAGTACTTC
TRBV19	TRBJ2-7	-	-	CASSIEAGSYEQYF	TGTGCCAGTAGTATAGAGGCAGGGTCCTACGAGCAGTACTTC
TRBV7-2	TRBJ1-2	-	TRBD1	CASSGRTGNGYTF	TGTGCCAGCAGCGGTCGGACAGGGAATGGCTACACCTTC
TRBV28	TRBJ1-1	-	-	CASSPNTEAFF	TGTGCCAGCAGTCCGAACACTGAAGCTTTCTTT
TRBV6-5	TRBJ1-1	-	-	CASSSQIYHEAFF	TGTGCCAGCAGTAGTCAAATATACCACGAAGCTTTCTTT
TRBV7-9	TRBJ2-1	-	-	CASSLNRISSSYNEQFF	TGTGCCAGCAGCTTAAACAGGATCTCTAGCTCCTACAATGAGCAGTTCTTC
TRBV2	TRBJ1-2	-	-	CASSAEGYYGYTF	TGTGCCAGCAGTGCAGAGGGTTACTATGGCTACACCTTC
TRBV28	TRBJ2-7	-	-	CASSLGPDYEQYF	TGTGCCAGCAGTTTAGGCCCGGACTACGAGCAGTACTTC
TRBV6-1	TRBJ2-1	-	-	CASSANRVISPYNEQFF	TGTGCCAGCAGTGCTAACAGGGTAATTAGTCCCTACAATGAGCAGTTCTTC
TRBV11-2	TRBJ2-6	-	-	CASSLGSGANVLTF	TGTGCCAGCAGCTTAGGGTCTGGGGCCAACGTCCTGACTTTC
TRBV29-1	TRBJ2-5	-	-	CSVEGGGGPQYF	TGCAGCGTTGAAGGCGGTGGAGGTCCCCAGTACTTC
TRBV30	TRBJ2-7	-	-	CAWSATLPGLVTFNEQYF	TGTGCCTGGAGTGCCACCCTTCCCGGACTTGTCACCTTTAACGAGCAGTACTTC
TRBV5-1	TRBJ2-7	-	-	CASSLGGGYEQYF	TGCGCCAGCAGCTTGGGTGGCGGGTACGAGCAGTACTTC
TRBV6-5	TRBJ2-7	-	TRBD2	CASSYSGDYSYEQYF	TGTGCCAGCAGTTACTCAGGGGACTACTCCTACGAGCAGTACTTC
TRBV29-1	TRBJ2-5	-	-	CSVARIGADETQYF	TGCAGCGTTGCCCGAATCGGAGCGGATGAGACCCAGTACTTC
TRBV2	TRBJ2-2	-	-	CASSGGVTGELFF	TGTGCCAGCAGTGGAGGGGTTACCGGGGAGCTGTTTTTT
TRBV5-4	TRBJ2-2	-	TRBD2	CASSRGVNTGELFF	TGTGCCAGCAGTCGGGGGGTGAACACCGGGGAGCTGTTTTTT
TRBV28	TRBJ1-1	-	-	CASSPPGQQIMNTEAFF	TGTGCCAGCAGTCCCCCAGGACAGCAGATAATGAACACTGAAGCTTTCTTT
TRBV11-2	TRBJ2-7	-	TRBD2	CASSSTSGSFYEQYF	TGTGCCAGCAGCTCAACTAGCGGGAGTTTTTACGAGCAGTACTTC
TRBV7-9	TRBJ2-5	-	-	CASSLTREETQYF	TGTGCCAGCAGCCTGACCCGGGAAGAGACCCAGTACTTC
TRBV19	TRBJ1-2	-	-	CASSIIQGGYGYTF	TGTGCCAGTAGTATAATCCAGGGAGGCTATGGCTACACCTTC
TRBV7-9	TRBJ1-1	-	-	CASSISDTMNTEAFF	TGTGCCAGCAGCATTAGCGACACAATGAACACTGAAGCTTTCTTT
TRBV28	TRBJ2-1	-	TRBD1	CATQGDPRNEQFF	TGTGCCACCCAGGGGGACCCCCGCAATGAGCAGTTCTTC
TRBV19	TRBJ1-5	-	-	CASSVGTSNQPQHF	TGTGCCAGTAGCGTGGGGACTAGCAATCAGCCCCAGCATTTT
TRBV6-6	TRBJ1-5	-	-	CASSTGNQPQHF	TGTGCCAGCAGTACAGGGAATCAGCCCCAGCATTTT
TRBV2	TRBJ2-7	-	TRBD2	CASRLRLAGGNTYEQYF	TGTGCCAGCAGGCTTAGACTAGCGGGAGGTAACACCTACGAGCAGTACTTC